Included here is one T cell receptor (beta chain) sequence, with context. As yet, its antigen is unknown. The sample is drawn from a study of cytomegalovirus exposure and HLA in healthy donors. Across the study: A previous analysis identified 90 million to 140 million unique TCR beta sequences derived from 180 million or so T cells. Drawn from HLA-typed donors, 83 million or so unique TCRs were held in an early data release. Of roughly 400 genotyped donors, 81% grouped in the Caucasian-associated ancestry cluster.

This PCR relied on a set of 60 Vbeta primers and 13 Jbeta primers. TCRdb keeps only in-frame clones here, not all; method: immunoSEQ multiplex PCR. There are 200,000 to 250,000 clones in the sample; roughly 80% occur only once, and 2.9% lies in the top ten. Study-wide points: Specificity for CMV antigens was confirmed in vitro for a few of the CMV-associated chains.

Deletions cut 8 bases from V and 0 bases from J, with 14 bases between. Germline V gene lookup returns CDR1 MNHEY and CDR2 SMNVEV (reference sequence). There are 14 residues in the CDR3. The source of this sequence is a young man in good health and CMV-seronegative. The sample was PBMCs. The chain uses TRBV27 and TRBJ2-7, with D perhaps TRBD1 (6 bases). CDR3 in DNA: TGTGCCAGCGGGTCAGGACAGTCCTCCTACGAGCAGTACTTC. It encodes CASGSGQSSYEQYF.